This T cell receptor (beta chain) derives from a study of blood T cell repertoires in COVID-19 (dated by TCRdb to 2020 to 2022). Background for the entire study: Samples covering the acute and convalescent phases of COVID-19 were provided by collaborators in the United States, Italy and Spain. The material from the prospective study consisted of cDNA or gDNA derived from T cells, B-cell-depleted T cells, or PBMCs. The samples were drawn from the first 160 participants of the ongoing ImmuneRACE study and from 1,254 subjects provided by 6 global collaborators. The dataset comprised deeply sampled blood TCRbeta repertoires from subjects exposed to, actively infected with, or recovered from COVID-19. Nearly every sample came with metadata listing a de-identified subject ID, COVID-19 status, age in years and sex. A freely available public database, intended as a resource for researchers studying the immune response to SARS-CoV-2, is where the repertoires were released. Where available, HLA class I and class II types were taken from metadata supplied by the sample provider and were not determined by assay-based typing.

The research as a whole found: The quantity of clinical and demographic metadata differed by source and by participant and was supplied without curation.

The immunoSEQ Assay, a bias-controlled multiplex PCR, was used to amplify TCRbeta CDR3 regions from genomic DNA. The original pipeline was this. The number of nucleated cells in each sample was estimated by amplification of reference gene primers within the assay. To quantify the absolute abundance of each unique TCRbeta CDR3 rearrangement, sequence reads were collapsed and filtered. For each sample, productive Simpson clonality was calculated as the square root of Simpson's diversity index across productive rearrangements. Here the immuneACCESS table is served through TCRdb, limited to in-frame sequences with V and J called. Missing clones are a known gap in these copies; in checked studies unresolved V genes cover under half, and the rest lacks a known reason. V, J and clone size reflect that table, while D and trimming were determined from the DNA. This sample lists 80,000 to 100,000 clones; about 80% were detected once. About 9.3% of the sample lies in the top ten.

Whole blood was collected in K2EDTA tubes by collaborating institutions according to the institutions' own protocols. Collaborator samples were shipped for TCRbeta analysis as frozen whole blood, isolated PBMCs, or DNA extracted from either sample type. Worth noting for this clone: Its antigen is unknown. The input lacks base qualities; no much larger clone sits a single base away.

Relative to germline, V is missing 7 bases and J is missing 2 bases, with 7 bases of the junction outside any gene match. CDR1 and CDR2 (MNHEY, SVGAGI) derive from the germline V gene. The CDR3 has 14 amino acids, counting the end cysteine and phenylalanine. Only CDR3 DNA remains: 42 bases, in frame from the first base. The sample consisted of peripheral blood. The chain was built from TRBV6-5 and TRBJ1-2; the junction holds 7 bases that match TRBD1. The sequence derives from a woman in her seventies with acute or convalescent COVID-19. The DNA reads as follows: TGTGCCAGCAATATTCAACAGGGGAACTATGGCTACACCTTC. Its translation reads: CASNIQQGNYGYTF.